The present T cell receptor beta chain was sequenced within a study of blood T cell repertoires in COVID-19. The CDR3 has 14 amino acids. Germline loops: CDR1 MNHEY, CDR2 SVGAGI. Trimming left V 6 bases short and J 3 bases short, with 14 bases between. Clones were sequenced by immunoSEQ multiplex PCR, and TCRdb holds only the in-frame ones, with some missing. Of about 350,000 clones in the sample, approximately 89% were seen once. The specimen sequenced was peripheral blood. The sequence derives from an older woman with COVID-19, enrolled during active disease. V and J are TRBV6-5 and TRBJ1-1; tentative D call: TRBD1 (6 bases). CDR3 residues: CASRENRVDTEAFF. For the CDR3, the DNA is TGTGCCAGCAGGGAGAACAGGGTAGACACTGAAGCTTTCTTT.